This T cell receptor (beta chain) was captured in a study of radiotherapy plus CTLA-4 blockade in lung cancer. Study background: Of the patients, about 18% showed objective responses and about 30% attained disease control.

Clones were sequenced by immunoSEQ multiplex PCR, and TCRdb holds only the in-frame ones, with some missing. There are 100,000 or so clones in the sample; around four fifths occur only once, and 14% to 15% lies in the top ten. Focal radiation and CTLA-4 blockade (ipilimumab) were tested in chemo-refractory metastatic non-small-cell lung cancer patients. Germline assignment: CDR1 LGHNA and CDR2 YSLEER. This CDR3 is built from 14 residues. Trimming left V 5 bases short and J 7 bases short, with 17 bases between. General observations from the study: Tumor-origin TCR clones grew in blood after radiotherapy plus ipilimumab.

A word on this clone: The antigen remains unidentified.

This receptor was identified in a human donor with non-small cell lung cancer that progressed on radiotherapy plus ipilimumab. This specimen consisted of peripheral blood, obtained from a patient treated with radiotherapy plus ipilimumab. The chain joins TRBV4-3 to TRBJ1-2, with D tentatively TRBD1 (6 bases). CDR3 residues: CASSSHSGAGGYTF. The CDR3 bases are TGCGCCAGCAGCTCACACTCGGGGGCCGGTGGCTACACCTTC.